This TCR beta chain stems from a study of blood T cell repertoires in COVID-19. Across the whole study: Italy, Spain and the United States were the sources of the convalescent and acute COVID-19 samples. T cells, B-cell-depleted T cells, or PBMCs supplied cDNA or gDNA.

The germline V and J ends were trimmed by 4 bases and 3 bases, with 19 bases remaining between them. Germline V lookup: CDR1 KGHSH, CDR2 LQKENI. This CDR3 comprises 17 residues. Study processing details: Cell counts per sample came from amplifying reference gene primers. Only in-frame clones appear in the TCRdb table, and some are missing; sequencing was by immunoSEQ multiplex PCR. Clone size and the V and J calls come from that table; the DNA yielded D and trimming. The table records 150,000 to 200,000 clones, 70% to 90% of them present only once. The sequenced material came from peripheral blood. V gene TRBV18 combines with J gene TRBJ2-1; D possibly corresponds to TRBD1 (6 bases). This TCR came from a human donor in a cohort sampled during active COVID-19. CDR3 sequence reads: CASSRGFQDRDYNEQFF. The CDR3 nucleotides read TGTGCCAGCTCACGCGGGTTTCAGGACAGAGACTACAATGAGCAGTTCTTC.